This T cell receptor (beta chain) is from a study of Graves' ophthalmopathy and Graves' hyperthyroidism. This clonotype was recorded many times. Its antigen is currently unknown. This CDR3 region has 16 residues. V lost 4 bases and J 0 bases, leaving 12 bases between the germline ends. In germline, CDR1 is ENHRY, CDR2 SYGVKD. Study-level points and caveats: The model's ophthalmopathy progression predictions had approximately 69% sensitivity and 72.22% specificity.

Beta-chain TCR CDR3 regions were amplified from RNA transcripts. An opening RT-PCR round employed HTBI primers and preceded a second-round multiplex PCR. TCRdb reprocessed the multiplex PCR reads via MiXCR and lists one record per CDR3 protein. The profile shows about 700,000 distinct CDR3 sequences, roughly 41% of them singletons. This chain joins TRBV10-3 and TRBJ1-4, with D uncertain. This clonotype originated in an adult man with Graves' ophthalmopathy. Input material: peripheral blood. DNA for the CDR3: TGTGCCATCAGTGTGGCAAGGGAATCAACTAATGAAAAACTGTTTTTT. Amino acids: CAISVARESTNEKLFF.